This record concerns one T cell receptor beta chain sequence. Here immunoSEQ multiplex PCR was the method, and the copy in TCRdb shows in-frame clones only, minus some. This table holds almost 65,000 clones, approximately 83% found once. Germline CDR1 is SGDLS and CDR2 is YYNGEE. Trimming removed 0 bases at V and 2 bases at J, with 5 bases between. The CDR3 sequence is 13 residues long. This sample is part of a study of technical replicates of blood from a few donors. This clonotype was sampled from a human donor in good health. Some clones in this sample may be carry-over from other donors' samples. The rearrangement uses TRBV9 and TRBJ2-5; D is perhaps TRBD2 (5 bases). Specimen: PBMCs. In DNA, the CDR3 is TGTGCCAGCAGCGTAGGACTACAAGAGACCCAGTACTTC. Translated, it gives CASSVGLQETQYF.